These 31 T cell receptor beta chains originate from one sample sequenced in a study of CD8 T cells in Susac syndrome. RNA in amounts of about 0.45 to 1 ug was reverse transcribed with random hexamers. TCRdb analysed the immunoSEQ multiplex PCR reads with MiXCR anew, one entry per CDR3 protein. This table has roughly 200,000 distinct CDR3 sequences, approximately 93% appearing once. Sequencing used CD4+ T cells from PBMCs. The receptors were sampled from a human donor in good health.

This sequence joins TRBV21-1 and TRBJ2-7; the table gives TRBD1 as D, unverified against the DNA. TRBV21-1 is a known pseudogene. The CDR3 has 14 amino acids. The CDR3 region has the DNA TGTGCCAGCAGCAAACCTACAGGGGCCTACGAGCAGTACGTC. It codes for CASSKPTGAYEQYV.

The chain links TRBV5-6 to TRBJ2-5; D is possibly TRBD2 (6 bases). This CDR3 region has 17 residues. V shed 4 bases and J shed 5 bases, with 24 bases lying between them. Germline-derived CDR1 and CDR2 are SGHDT and YYEEEE. The CDR3 bases are TGTGCCAGCAGCCGGAGGCGTAAACTAGTGGGGAGGGAGACCCAGTACTTC. Translation: CASSRRRKLVGRETQYF.

The rearrangement uses TRBV6-1 and TRBJ1-1, with a weak D call TRBD1 (5 bases). Germline CDR1 is MNHNS and CDR2 is SASEGT. Trimming cost V 0 bases and J 5 bases, with 16 bases left between them. This CDR3 contains 16 residues. CDR3 protein: CASSEAGRGRSTEAFF. CDR3 DNA: TGTGCCAGCAGTGAAGCGGGGAGGGGCAGAAGTACTGAAGCTTTCTTT.

The J gene is TRBJ1-2, the V gene TRBV20-1; unclear D gene. The germline V gene has CDR1 DFQATT and CDR2 SNEGSKA (reference sequence). The CDR3 contains 11 residues. V was trimmed by 0 bases and J by 3 bases, leaving 2 bases between them. The CDR3 loop is CSAREDYGYTF. The DNA for the CDR3 is TGCAGTGCTAGAGAGGACTATGGCTACACCTTC.

The genes are TRBV30 and TRBJ2-1, with D possibly called TRBD1 or TRBD2 (6 bases each). The CDR3 extends over 15 amino acids. Germline V CDR1 and CDR2: GTSNPN, SVGIG (reference sequence). With 0 bases removed from V and 0 bases from J, the gap between germline ends came to 9 bases. The CDR3 here is CAWSVGGISYNEQFF. The CDR3, as DNA: TGTGCCTGGAGTGTCGGGGGCATCTCCTACAATGAGCAGTTCTTC.

The J gene is TRBJ1-5, the V gene TRBV7-2, with D tentatively TRBD1 (6 bases). The germline V and J ends were trimmed by 2 bases and 5 bases, with 10 bases remaining between them. Germline loops: CDR1 SGHTA, CDR2 FQGNSA. This CDR3 has 14 amino acids. CDR3 loop: CASSLRGADQPQHF. The CDR3 DNA sequence: TGTGCCAGCAGCTTACGGGGGGCGGATCAGCCCCAGCATTTT.

The chain combines TRBV5-1 with TRBJ2-7, with D hard to call. Germline assignment: CDR1 SGHRS and CDR2 YFSETQ. The CDR3 totals 14 residues. V dropped 4 bases and J dropped 4 bases, with 15 bases sitting between them. CDR3 nucleotides: TGCGCCAGCAGCCCTGGCCTCTTGGAATACGAGCAGTACTTC. Translation: CASSPGLLEYEQYF.

This sequence joins TRBV14 and TRBJ2-2; D may correspond to TRBD1 or TRBD2 (5 bases each). The CDR3 has 13 amino acids. CDR1 and CDR2 (germline): SGHDN, FVKESK. V was shortened by 6 bases and J by 5 bases, with 10 bases between the two germline ends. This CDR3 is CASRGPATGELFF. CDR3 coding DNA: TGTGCCAGCAGGGGACCCGCTACCGGGGAGCTGTTTTTT.

This chain joins TRBV19 and TRBJ1-5; 7 bases are shared with TRBD1. Germline trimming cut 7 bases from V and 8 bases from J; bases unmatched to any gene: 11. The CDR3 is 14 residues long. Germline CDR1 LNHDA, CDR2 SQIVND (reference sequence). The CDR3 spells CASTGATGNKPQHF. The CDR3, as DNA: TGTGCCAGTACTGGGGCGACAGGGAACAAGCCCCAGCATTTT.

This clonotype came up a few times. This rearrangement joins TRBV19 to TRBJ1-1; D is ambiguous. The CDR3 runs to 12 residues. Trimming removed 5 bases from V and 5 bases from J, with 9 bases in between. Germline V gene sequence: CDR1 LNHDA, CDR2 SQIVND (reference sequence). DNA of the CDR3: TGTGCCAGTAGTCTGCGAGGAACTGAAGCTTTCTTT. Its protein product is CASSLRGTEAFF.

The chain recombines TRBV29-1 with TRBJ2-2; 7 bases align to TRBD2. This CDR3 region has 12 residues. From germline, CDR1 is SQVTM and CDR2 ANQGSEA. J lost 3 bases, V lost 5 bases, and 0 bases had no gene match. The CDR3 DNA reads TGCAGCGTTCGGGGGGACACCGGGGAGCTGTTTTTT. It specifies CSVRGDTGELFF.

This clonotype has only a few counts. The chain is built from TRBV6-5 and TRBJ2-7, with 11 bases that match TRBD2. V trimming: 6 bases; J trimming: 6 bases; junction bases outside the gene matches: 7. CDR1 is MNHEY, CDR2 SVGAGI, per germline. The CDR3 has 14 amino acids. CDR3 amino acids: CASSLSGGAGEQYF. The CDR3 DNA follows: TGTGCCAGCAGCCTTAGCGGGGGGGCGGGCGAGCAGTACTTC.

The chain is built from TRBV25-1 and TRBJ1-1; a weak D match, TRBD1 (5 bases). From germline, CDR1 is MGHDK and CDR2 SYGVNS. This CDR3 is 13 amino acids long. The ends were cut back, 7 bases at V and 5 bases at J, with 14 bases in the middle. In DNA, the CDR3 is TGTGCCAGCAAAGGGACGGGTTGGACTGAAGCTTTCTTT. Protein product: CASKGTGWTEAFF.

This clonotype was observed a handful of times. CDR3 nucleotide sequence: TGTGCCAGCAGGCCGGGACAGGGGTCCACTGAAGCTTTCTTT. Translating it yields CASRPGQGSTEAFF. The J gene is TRBJ1-1, the V gene TRBV5-6; 10 positions match TRBD1. V lost 5 bases and J lost 4; bases outside the gene matches: 5. This CDR3 is built from 14 residues. Per the germline V gene, CDR1 is SGHDT and CDR2 is YYEEEE.

This chain connects TRBV11-2 to TRBJ2-1; no clear D gene. V gave up 1 base and J gave up 2 bases, with 9 bases separating them. Germline V CDR1 and CDR2: SGHAT, FQNNGV. This CDR3 is built from 15 residues. As DNA, the CDR3 is TGTGCCAGCAGCTTAGGGGAAGCACCCTACAATGAGCAGTTCTTC. Translation gives CASSLGEAPYNEQFF.

The chain couples TRBV19 to TRBJ2-1, with TRBD2 identical over 9 bases. V dropped 1 base and J dropped 9; count of bases not matched to a gene: 7. The CDR3 has 15 amino acids. Germline assignment: CDR1 LNHDA and CDR2 SQIVND (reference sequence). CDR3 protein: CASSIVASGEVEQFF. The CDR3 coding sequence is TGTGCCAGTAGTATAGTGGCTAGCGGGGAGGTTGAGCAGTTCTTC. The full variable domain, with the rest looked up from reference TRBV19 and TRBJ2-1, is DGGITQSPKYLFRKEGQNVTLSCEQNLNHDAMYWYRQDPGQGLRLIYYSQIVNDFQKGDIAEGYSVSREKKESFPLTVTSAQKNPTAFYLCASSIVASGEVEQFFGPGTRLTVL.

The rearrangement uses TRBV7-2 and TRBJ2-7; 9 positions match TRBD2. The V segment lost 5 bases and the J segment 2 bases; nucleotides outside the gene matches: 10. Germline V lookup: CDR1 SGHTA, CDR2 FQGNSA. CDR3 length: 16 amino acids. CDR3 in DNA: TGTGCCAGCAGCACCCTAGCGGGACACGCCACCTACGAGCAGTACTTC. As protein: CASSTLAGHATYEQYF.

The chain links TRBV29-1 to TRBJ2-7, with 9 bases aligning to TRBD1. V shed 3 bases, J shed 7 bases, and the junction held 7 bases outside the gene matches. CDR3 size: 13 residues. Germline V CDR1 and CDR2: SQVTM, ANQGSEA. DNA of the CDR3: TGCAGCGTTGAGGAGACAGGGGGACGGGAGCAGTACTTC. Its protein is CSVEETGGREQYF.

The chain employs TRBV5-4 and TRBJ2-7; TRBD1 agrees at 7 bases. From germline, CDR1 is SGHNT and CDR2 YYREEE (reference sequence). Unmatched junction bases numbered 5, after V lost 4 bases and J lost 7 bases. The CDR3 length is 12 residues. For the CDR3, the DNA is TGTGCCAGCAGCCTGGACAGGAGGGAGCAGTACTTC. Its translation is CASSLDRREQYF.

This clonotype appeared a single time. The chain employs TRBV7-9 and TRBJ1-2, with a tentative D call TRBD1 (5 bases). CDR3 size: 14 residues. V gave up 3 bases and J gave up 6 bases, with 14 bases separating them. CDR1 and CDR2 from the germline V gene are SEHNR and FQNEAQ (reference sequence). The CDR3 nucleotides read TGTGCCAGCAGCTTTGACCGGCAGGGCGATGGCTACACCTTC. Its translation: CASSFDRQGDGYTF.

The rearrangement uses TRBV3-1 and TRBJ2-3; D perhaps matches TRBD1 (5 bases). The CDR3 covers 14 residues. The V gene's germline CDR1 is LGHDT and CDR2 YNNKEL (reference sequence). The ends were cut back, 3 bases at V and 4 bases at J, with 11 bases in the middle. CDR3 in DNA: TGTGCCAGCAGCCAGTTAAGGGGTTCAGATACGCAGTATTTT. This translates into CASSQLRGSDTQYF.

V usage is TRBV6-5 and J usage is TRBJ2-3, with 7 positions matching TRBD1. The germline gives CDR1 MNHEY, CDR2 SVGAGI. The CDR3 sequence is 14 residues long. J lost 6 bases, V lost 6 bases, and 9 bases had no gene match. The CDR3 protein is CASRTRQGHDTQYF. In DNA form, the CDR3 reads TGTGCCAGCAGAACCCGACAGGGACACGATACGCAGTATTTT.

The chain couples TRBV9 to TRBJ2-6, with D perhaps matching TRBD1 (7 bases). Trimming left V 0 bases short and J 2 bases short, with 15 bases between. The length of the CDR3 is 18 residues. Germline V gene data show CDR1 as SGDLS and CDR2 as YYNGEE. The CDR3 loop is CASSVGVRGVTGANVLTF. The CDR3 DNA follows: TGTGCCAGCAGCGTAGGGGTCAGGGGGGTCACTGGGGCCAACGTCCTGACTTTC.

The chain uses TRBV2 and TRBJ2-1, with D possibly TRBD1 on 6 matching bases. The length of the CDR3 is 14 residues. V lost 4 bases to trimming and J lost 4 bases, with 11 bases between them. Germline V gives CDR1 SNHLY, CDR2 FYNNEI. The CDR3 is CASSGGRVYNEQFF. The CDR3, as DNA: TGTGCCAGCAGTGGGGGGCGGGTTTACAATGAGCAGTTCTTC.

The DNA for the CDR3 is TGCAGCGTCGCTCGACTAGCGGGGTCAGATACGCAGTATTTT. As protein: CSVARLAGSDTQYF. The rearrangement uses TRBV29-1 and TRBJ2-3; 11 bases agree with TRBD2. Germline CDR1 is SQVTM and CDR2 is ANQGSEA. CDR3 length: 14 amino acids. Trimming removed 6 bases from V and 4 bases from J; junction bases left unmatched: 6.

This clonotype is a singleton in its sample. V and J are TRBV4-1 and TRBJ1-1, with TRBD1 matching over 7 bases. The trim removed 6 bases at V and 0 bases at J, leaving 4 bases unmatched. CDR3 length: 14 amino acids. Germline CDR1 is MGHRA and CDR2 is YSYEKL. The CDR3 DNA reads as TGCGCCAGCAGTGTCGGGACAGTGAACACTGAAGCTTTCTTT. This gives the protein CASSVGTVNTEAFF.

Only a few counts were recorded for this clonotype. The chain carries TRBV29-1 and TRBJ1-1; D is unresolved. There are 13 residues in the CDR3. Per germline, CDR1 SQVTM and CDR2 ANQGSEA. With 4 bases removed from V and 1 base from J, the gap between germline ends came to 10 bases. As DNA, the CDR3 is TGCAGCGTTGTCCGGCAGACGAACACTGAAGCTTTCTTT. Translating it yields CSVVRQTNTEAFF.

This chain joins TRBV13 and TRBJ2-5; D not certain. CDR3 length: 13 residues. Germline V gene sequence: CDR1 PRHDT, CDR2 FYEKMQ (reference sequence). With 3 bases removed from V and 5 bases from J, the gap between germline ends came to 10 bases. The CDR3 loop reads CASSFIGRETQYF. CDR3 nucleotides: TGTGCCAGCAGCTTTATTGGTCGCGAGACCCAGTACTTC.

CDR3 residues: CASSLAYGQTYEQYF. DNA for the CDR3: TGTGCCAGCAGCTTAGCGTACGGACAGACCTACGAGCAGTACTTC. V is TRBV7-6 and J is TRBJ2-7; maybe TRBD1 (6 bases). Germline CDR1 is SGHVS and CDR2 is FNYEAQ. The CDR3 has 15 amino acids. The V end lost 0 bases, the J end lost 2 bases, and 11 bases lay between the germline ends.

This chain connects TRBV5-1 to TRBJ1-1; 9 nucleotides align to TRBD1. The length of the CDR3 is 16 residues. The germline CDR1 and CDR2 sequences are SGHRS and YFSETQ. V dropped 1 base and J dropped 3; count of bases not matched to a gene: 7. The CDR3: CASSLPKDRGHTEAFF. CDR3 DNA: TGCGCCAGCAGCTTGCCCAAGGACAGGGGACACACTGAAGCTTTCTTT.

This clonotype showed up just a few times. The CDR3 coding sequence is TGTGTGACGCAGGGGATTGGCACCTACGAGCAGTACGTC. Translation: CVTQGIGTYEQYV. This chain connects TRBV6-2 or TRBV6-3 to TRBJ2-7, with D possibly TRBD1 on 6 matching bases. The CDR3 spans 13 residues. Germline CDR1 MNHEY, CDR2 SVGEGT.